These T cell receptor beta chains were read from a single sample in a study of T cells after yellow fever vaccination. A single record per CDR3 protein comes from TCRdb applying MiXCR to the 5' RACE reads. This table has about 400,000 distinct CDR3 sequences, more than 5.5% appearing once. The input for sequencing was PBMCs, taken 5 days after the yellow fever booster vaccination. The receptors come from a man younger than 40 who received the YFV17D yellow fever vaccine. CDR3s include the opening cysteine and the closing phenylalanine or tryptophan. Fields, in order: clone size, V gene, J gene, D gene, CDR3 protein, CDR3 DNA. D genes are given only for firm matches. Clone size appears in some rows only: once, few, many, or a class for an expanded clone.

many	TRBV20-1	TRBJ2-7	TRBD2	CSARSPTSGRVYEQYF	TGCAGTGCTAGATCACCGACTAGCGGGAGAGTCTACGAGCAGTACTTC
-	TRBV5-1	TRBJ2-6	-	CASSGRPAGANVLTF	TGCGCCAGCAGCGGGCGCCCAGCTGGGGCCAACGTCCTGACTTTC
few	TRBV6-2/TRBV6-3	TRBJ2-1	-	CAHRGSSASSYNEQFF	TGTGCCCACAGGGGCTCTAGCGCGAGCTCCTACAATGAGCAGTTCTTC
few	TRBV4-2	TRBJ2-1	-	CASSQDLAAGQYNEQFF	TGTGCCAGCAGCCAAGATCTTGCGGCCGGCCAATACAATGAGCAGTTCTTC
many	TRBV7-3	TRBJ2-1	-	CASSTDLNSYNEQFF	TGTGCCAGCAGCACTGACCTGAACTCCTACAATGAGCAGTTCTTC
few	TRBV7-9	TRBJ1-1	TRBD1	CASSADRVAEAFF	TGTGCCAGCAGCGCAGACAGGGTCGCTGAAGCTTTCTTT
-	TRBV9	TRBJ2-7	-	CASSVTPGADEQYF	TGTGCCAGCAGCGTGACGCCGGGGGCTGACGAGCAGTACTTC
few	TRBV5-1	TRBJ2-1	-	CASSSMGSGNEQFF	TGCGCCAGCAGCTCGATGGGTTCCGGCAATGAGCAGTTCTTC
many	TRBV20-1	TRBJ2-3	-	CSAMSSVRTDTQYF	TGCAGTGCTATGTCTAGCGTTCGCACAGATACGCAGTATTTT
-	TRBV5-1	TRBJ1-1	-	CASSSSRDTEAFF	TGCGCCAGCAGCTCTAGTCGGGACACTGAAGCTTTCTTT
many	TRBV12-3/TRBV12-4	TRBJ2-3	-	CASSFRRSGTDTQYF	TGTGCCAGCAGTTTCCGGCGGTCGGGCACAGATACGCAGTATTTT
-	TRBV4-3	TRBJ2-5	-	CASSQGGVAGPETQYF	TGCGCCAGCAGCCAGGGGGGCGTCGCGGGGCCAGAGACCCAGTACTTC
few	TRBV5-1	TRBJ2-7	-	CASSSGSDRQYEQYF	TGCGCCAGCAGCTCAGGCTCGGACCGCCAGTACGAGCAGTACTTC
few	TRBV7-8	TRBJ2-3	TRBD1	CASSLARLGQGDTQYF	TGTGCCAGCAGCTTAGCGCGGCTAGGACAGGGAGATACGCAGTATTTT
-	TRBV7-2	TRBJ2-3	-	CASSQRTPGLGDTQYF	TGTGCCAGCAGCCAGAGGACGCCGGGGCTCGGGGATACGCAGTATTTT
many	TRBV18	TRBJ2-3	TRBD1	CASSPGQGDYGPSYF	TGTGCCAGCTCACCTGGACAGGGGGACTACGGCCCGAGCTATTTT
-	TRBV15	TRBJ2-3	-	CATSRDQGRDTQYF	TGTGCCACCAGCAGAGATCAGGGGAGAGATACGCAGTATTTT
many	TRBV7-2	TRBJ2-3	TRBD2	CASSLVGGSPDTQYF	TGTGCCAGCAGCTTAGTGGGCGGGAGTCCAGATACGCAGTATTTT
-	TRBV7-2	TRBJ2-7	-	CASGWGGSSAGEQYF	TGTGCCAGCGGATGGGGTGGATCGTCCGCGGGCGAGCAGTACTTC
once	TRBV25-1	TRBJ2-7	-	CASSDAGELYEQYF	TGTGCCAGCAGTGATGCTGGGGAACTCTACGAGCAGTACTTC
many	TRBV7-8	TRBJ2-3	-	CASSSMGDTQYF	TGTGCCAGCAGCTCCATGGGGGATACGCAGTATTTT
-	TRBV6-2/TRBV6-3	TRBJ1-6	TRBD1	CASSYSDRVSPLHF	TGTGCCAGCAGTTACTCGGACAGGGTGTCACCCCTCCACTTT
many	TRBV6-2/TRBV6-3	TRBJ1-5	TRBD1	CASSRQGGSNQPQHF	TGTGCCAGCAGCCGACAGGGTGGAAGCAATCAGCCCCAGCATTTT
few	TRBV7-2	TRBJ2-1	-	CASSLSYSSYNEQFF	TGTGCCAGCAGCTTATCGTACAGCTCCTACAATGAGCAGTTCTTC
many	TRBV3-1	TRBJ1-1	TRBD1	CASSDRGPNTEAFF	TGTGCCAGCAGCGACAGGGGACCCAACACTGAAGCTTTCTTT
few	TRBV7-9	TRBJ1-2	-	CASSYSDSDNYGYTF	TGTGCCAGCAGCTACTCGGACAGCGATAACTATGGCTACACCTTC
few	TRBV6-1	TRBJ1-3	-	CASRMARGGRLSGNTIYF	TGTGCCAGCAGGATGGCGAGGGGGGGTCGACTCTCTGGAAACACCATATATTTT
-	TRBV30	TRBJ2-3	-	CAWSRQSTDTQYF	TGTGCCTGGAGTCGACAGTCCACAGATACGCAGTATTTT
few	TRBV3-1	TRBJ1-1	-	CASSQGLGDTEAFF	TGTGCCAGCAGCCAAGGACTGGGGGACACTGAAGCTTTCTTT
-	TRBV19	TRBJ1-5	-	CASRDYSNQPQHF	TGTGCCAGTAGAGACTATAGCAATCAGCCCCAGCATTTT
-	TRBV14	TRBJ2-1	-	CASSQDNSVVWNEQFF	TGTGCCAGCAGCCAAGATAACTCCGTCGTATGGAATGAGCAGTTCTTC
many	TRBV4-3	TRBJ1-2	-	CASSQERTAYGYTF	TGCGCCAGCAGCCAAGAGAGGACAGCCTATGGCTACACCTTC
many	TRBV7-2	TRBJ2-7	-	CASSLEGGGNYEQYF	TGTGCCAGCAGCTTAGAAGGGGGAGGGAACTACGAGCAGTACTTC
many	TRBV7-9	TRBJ2-7	-	CASSQSPYEQYF	TGTGCCAGCAGCCAATCGCCATACGAGCAGTACTTC